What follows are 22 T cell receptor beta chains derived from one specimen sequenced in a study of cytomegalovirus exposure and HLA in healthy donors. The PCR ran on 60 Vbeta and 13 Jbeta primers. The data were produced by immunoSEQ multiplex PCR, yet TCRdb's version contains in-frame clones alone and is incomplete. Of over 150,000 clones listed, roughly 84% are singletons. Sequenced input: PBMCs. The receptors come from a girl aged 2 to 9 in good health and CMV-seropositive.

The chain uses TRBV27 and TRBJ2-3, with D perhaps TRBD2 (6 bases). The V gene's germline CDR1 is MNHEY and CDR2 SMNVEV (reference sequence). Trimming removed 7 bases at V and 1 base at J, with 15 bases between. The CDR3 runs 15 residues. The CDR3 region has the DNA TGTGCCAGCACCCCGGGGAGGCCACGCACAGATACGCAGTATTTT. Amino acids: CASTPGRPRTDTQYF.

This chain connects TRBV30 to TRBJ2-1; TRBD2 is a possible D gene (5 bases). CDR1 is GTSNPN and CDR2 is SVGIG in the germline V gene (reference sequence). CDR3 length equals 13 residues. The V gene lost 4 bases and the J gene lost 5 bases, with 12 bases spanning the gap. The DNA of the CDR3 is TGTGCCTGGAACAAACCCGGGAACAATGAGCAGTTCTTC. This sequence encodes CAWNKPGNNEQFF.

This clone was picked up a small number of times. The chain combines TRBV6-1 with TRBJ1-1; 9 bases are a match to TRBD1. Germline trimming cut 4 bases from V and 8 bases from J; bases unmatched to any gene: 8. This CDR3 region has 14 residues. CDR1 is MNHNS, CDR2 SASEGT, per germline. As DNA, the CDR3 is TGTGCCAGCAGTGCCGGACAGGGGAGGTCGGAAGCTTTCTTT. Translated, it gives CASSAGQGRSEAFF.

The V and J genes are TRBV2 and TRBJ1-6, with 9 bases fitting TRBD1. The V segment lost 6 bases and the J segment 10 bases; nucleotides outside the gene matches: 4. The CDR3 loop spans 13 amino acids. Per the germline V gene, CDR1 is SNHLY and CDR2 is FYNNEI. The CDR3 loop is CASRQGARSPLHF. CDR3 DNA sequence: TGTGCCAGCAGACAGGGGGCAAGATCACCCCTCCACTTT.

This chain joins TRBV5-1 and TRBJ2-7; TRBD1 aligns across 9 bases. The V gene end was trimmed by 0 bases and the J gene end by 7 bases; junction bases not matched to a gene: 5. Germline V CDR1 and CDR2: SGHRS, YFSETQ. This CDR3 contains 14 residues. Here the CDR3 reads CASSLEGQGREQYF. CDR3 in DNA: TGCGCCAGCAGCTTGGAGGGACAGGGTCGGGAGCAGTACTTC.

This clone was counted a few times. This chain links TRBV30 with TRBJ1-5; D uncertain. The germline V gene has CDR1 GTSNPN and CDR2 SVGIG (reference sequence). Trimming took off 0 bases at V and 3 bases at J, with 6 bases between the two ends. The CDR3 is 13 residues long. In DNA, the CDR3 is TGTGCCTGGAGTGTACAGCACAATCAGCCCCAGCATTTT. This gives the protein CAWSVQHNQPQHF.

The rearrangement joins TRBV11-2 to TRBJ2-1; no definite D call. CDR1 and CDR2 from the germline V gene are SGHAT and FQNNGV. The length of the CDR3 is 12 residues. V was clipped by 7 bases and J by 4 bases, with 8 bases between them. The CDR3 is CASTTLYNEQFF. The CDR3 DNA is TGTGCCAGCACGACACTTTACAATGAGCAGTTCTTC.

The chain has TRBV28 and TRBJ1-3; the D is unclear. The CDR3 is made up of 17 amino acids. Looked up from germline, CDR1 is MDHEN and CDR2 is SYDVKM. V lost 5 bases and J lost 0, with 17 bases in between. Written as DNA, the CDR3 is TGTGCCAGCAGTGCCCCCACTCCCATGAGCTCTGGAAACACCATATATTTT. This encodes CASSAPTPMSSGNTIYF.

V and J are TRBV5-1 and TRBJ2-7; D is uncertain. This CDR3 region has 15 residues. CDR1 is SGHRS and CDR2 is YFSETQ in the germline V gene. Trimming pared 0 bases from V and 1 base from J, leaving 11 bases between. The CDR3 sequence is CASSLGGPYSYEQYF. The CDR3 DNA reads TGCGCCAGCAGCTTGGGTGGTCCCTATTCCTACGAGCAGTACTTC.

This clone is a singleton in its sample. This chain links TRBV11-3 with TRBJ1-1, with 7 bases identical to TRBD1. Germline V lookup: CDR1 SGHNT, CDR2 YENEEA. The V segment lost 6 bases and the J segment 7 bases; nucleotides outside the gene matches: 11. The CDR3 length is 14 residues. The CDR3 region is CASRTGRSSVEAFF. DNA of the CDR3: TGTGCCAGCAGGACAGGGAGGTCGTCGGTTGAAGCTTTCTTT. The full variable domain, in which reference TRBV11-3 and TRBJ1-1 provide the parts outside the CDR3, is EAGVVQSPRYKIIEKKQPVAFWCNPISGHNTLYWYLQNLGQGPELLIRYENEEAVDDSQLPKDRFSAERLKGVDSTLKIQPAELGDSAVYLCASRTGRSSVEAFFGQGTRLTVV.

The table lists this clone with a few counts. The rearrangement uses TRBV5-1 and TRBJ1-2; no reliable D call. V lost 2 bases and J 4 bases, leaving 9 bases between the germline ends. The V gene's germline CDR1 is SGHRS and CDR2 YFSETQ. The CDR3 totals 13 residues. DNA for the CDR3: TGCGCCAGCAGCTTCGGGGAGTCCTATGGCTACACCTTC. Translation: CASSFGESYGYTF.

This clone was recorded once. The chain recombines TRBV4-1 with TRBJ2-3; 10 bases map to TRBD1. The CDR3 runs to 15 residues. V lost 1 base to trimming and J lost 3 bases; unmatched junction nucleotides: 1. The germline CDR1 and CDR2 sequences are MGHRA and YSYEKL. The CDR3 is CASSQGDRGTDTQYF. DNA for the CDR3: TGCGCCAGCAGCCAAGGGGACAGGGGAACAGATACGCAGTATTTT.

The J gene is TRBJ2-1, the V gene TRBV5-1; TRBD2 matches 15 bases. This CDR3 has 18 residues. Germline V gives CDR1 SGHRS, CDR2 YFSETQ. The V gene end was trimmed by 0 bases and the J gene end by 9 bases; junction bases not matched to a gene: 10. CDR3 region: CASSLASRTSGRATEQFF. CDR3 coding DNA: TGCGCCAGCAGCTTGGCCTCAAGGACTAGCGGGAGGGCCACTGAGCAGTTCTTC.

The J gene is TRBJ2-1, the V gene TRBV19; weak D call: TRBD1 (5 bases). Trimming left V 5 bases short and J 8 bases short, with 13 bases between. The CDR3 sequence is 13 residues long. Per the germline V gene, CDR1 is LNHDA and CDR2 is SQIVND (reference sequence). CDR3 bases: TGTGCCAGTAGTGATAATGGGGCGGATGAGCAGTTCTTC. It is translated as CASSDNGADEQFF.

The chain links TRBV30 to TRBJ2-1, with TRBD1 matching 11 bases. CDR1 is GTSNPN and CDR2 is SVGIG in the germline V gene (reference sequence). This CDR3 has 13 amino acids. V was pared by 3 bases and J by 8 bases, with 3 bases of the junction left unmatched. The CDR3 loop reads CAWSADRGHEQFF. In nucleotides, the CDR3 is TGTGCCTGGAGCGCGGACAGGGGGCATGAGCAGTTCTTC.

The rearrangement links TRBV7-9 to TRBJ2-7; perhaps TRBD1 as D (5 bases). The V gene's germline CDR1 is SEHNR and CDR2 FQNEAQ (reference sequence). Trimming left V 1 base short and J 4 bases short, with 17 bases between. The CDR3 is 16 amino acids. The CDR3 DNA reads TGTGCCAGCAGCTTAGTAGGCGGCAGGGAATCTTACGAGCAGTACTTC. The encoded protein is CASSLVGGRESYEQYF.

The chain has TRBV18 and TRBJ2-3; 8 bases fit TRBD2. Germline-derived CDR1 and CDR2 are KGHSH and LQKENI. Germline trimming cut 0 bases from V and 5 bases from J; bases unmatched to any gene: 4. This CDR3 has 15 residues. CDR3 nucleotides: TGTGCCAGCTCACCACCGGCGGGGGGCGGAGATACGCAGTATTTT. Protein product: CASSPPAGGGDTQYF.

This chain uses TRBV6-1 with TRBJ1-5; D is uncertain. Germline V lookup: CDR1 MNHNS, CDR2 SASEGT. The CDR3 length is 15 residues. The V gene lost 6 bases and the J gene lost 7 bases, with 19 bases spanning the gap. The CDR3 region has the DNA TGTGCCAGCAGACTGACGGCCGCGGGGAGACAGCCCCAGCATTTT. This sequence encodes CASRLTAAGRQPQHF.

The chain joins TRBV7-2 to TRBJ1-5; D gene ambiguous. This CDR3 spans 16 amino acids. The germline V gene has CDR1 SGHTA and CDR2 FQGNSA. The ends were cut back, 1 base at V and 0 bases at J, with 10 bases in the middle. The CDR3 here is CASSLGALPSNQPQHF. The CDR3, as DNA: TGTGCCAGCAGCTTAGGGGCGCTTCCTAGCAATCAGCCCCAGCATTTT.

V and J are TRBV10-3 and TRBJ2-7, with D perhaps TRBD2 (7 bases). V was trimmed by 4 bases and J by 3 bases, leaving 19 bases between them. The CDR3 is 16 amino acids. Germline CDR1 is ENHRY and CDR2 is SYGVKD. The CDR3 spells CAISGGGLAENYEQYF. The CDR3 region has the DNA TGTGCCATCAGTGGTGGGGGCCTAGCGGAGAACTACGAGCAGTACTTC.

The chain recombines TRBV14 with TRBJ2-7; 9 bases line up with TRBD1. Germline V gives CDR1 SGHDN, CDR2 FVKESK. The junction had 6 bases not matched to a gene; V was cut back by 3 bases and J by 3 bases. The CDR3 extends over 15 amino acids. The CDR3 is CASSHLGQGRYEQYF. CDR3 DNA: TGTGCCAGCAGCCATTTGGGACAGGGACGCTACGAGCAGTACTTC.

The CDR3 here is CASSLPRATGEQFF. CDR3 nucleotides: TGTGCCAGCAGCCTCCCGCGAGCCACGGGTGAGCAGTTCTTC. This chain links TRBV7-8 with TRBJ2-1; the D is unclear. The CDR3 is 14 residues long. The V gene's germline CDR1 is SGHVS and CDR2 FQNEAQ. Trimming took off 5 bases at V and 9 bases at J, with 17 bases between the two ends.